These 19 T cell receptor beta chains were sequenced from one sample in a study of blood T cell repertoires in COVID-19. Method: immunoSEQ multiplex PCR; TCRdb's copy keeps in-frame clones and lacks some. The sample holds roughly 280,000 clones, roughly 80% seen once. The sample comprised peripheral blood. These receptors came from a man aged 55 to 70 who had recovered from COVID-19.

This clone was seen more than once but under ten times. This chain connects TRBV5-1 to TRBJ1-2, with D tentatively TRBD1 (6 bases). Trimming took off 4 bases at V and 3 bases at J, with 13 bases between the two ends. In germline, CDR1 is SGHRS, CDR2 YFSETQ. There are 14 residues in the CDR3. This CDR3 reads CASSPISGDYGYTF. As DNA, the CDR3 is TGCGCCAGCAGCCCCATTTCAGGGGACTATGGCTACACCTTC.

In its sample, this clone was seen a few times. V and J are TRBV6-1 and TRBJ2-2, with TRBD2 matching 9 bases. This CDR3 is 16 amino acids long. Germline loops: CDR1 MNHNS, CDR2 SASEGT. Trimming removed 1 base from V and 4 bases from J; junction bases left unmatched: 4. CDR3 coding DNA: TGTGCCAGCAGTGAAGTTGCGGGGGGGATCACCGGGGAGCTGTTTTTT. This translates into CASSEVAGGITGELFF.

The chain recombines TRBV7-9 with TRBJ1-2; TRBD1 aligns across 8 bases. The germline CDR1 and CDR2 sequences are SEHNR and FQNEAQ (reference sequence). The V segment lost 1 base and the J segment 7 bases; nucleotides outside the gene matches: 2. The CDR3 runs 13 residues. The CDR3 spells CASSLETGVGYTF. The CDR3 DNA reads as TGTGCCAGCAGCTTAGAGACAGGGGTTGGCTACACCTTC.

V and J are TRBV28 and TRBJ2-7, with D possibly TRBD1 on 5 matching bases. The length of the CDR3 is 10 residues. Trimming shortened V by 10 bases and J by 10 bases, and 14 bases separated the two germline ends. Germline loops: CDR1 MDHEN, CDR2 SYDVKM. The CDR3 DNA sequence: TGTGCCACAGGACGCGGACAACAGTACTTC. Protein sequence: CATGRGQQYF.

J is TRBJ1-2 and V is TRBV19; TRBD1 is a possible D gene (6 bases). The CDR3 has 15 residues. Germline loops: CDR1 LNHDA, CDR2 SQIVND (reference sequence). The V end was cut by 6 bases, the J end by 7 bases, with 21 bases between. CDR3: CASSPKSTGLRGYTF. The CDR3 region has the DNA TGTGCCAGTAGCCCGAAAAGTACAGGGTTGCGTGGCTACACCTTC.

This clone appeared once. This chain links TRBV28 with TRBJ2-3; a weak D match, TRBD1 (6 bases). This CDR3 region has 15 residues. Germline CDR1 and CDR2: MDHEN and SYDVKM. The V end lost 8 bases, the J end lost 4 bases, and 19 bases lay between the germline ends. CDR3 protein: CASQGLGQLPDTQYF. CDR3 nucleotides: TGTGCCAGCCAGGGGTTAGGACAGTTACCAGATACGCAGTATTTT.

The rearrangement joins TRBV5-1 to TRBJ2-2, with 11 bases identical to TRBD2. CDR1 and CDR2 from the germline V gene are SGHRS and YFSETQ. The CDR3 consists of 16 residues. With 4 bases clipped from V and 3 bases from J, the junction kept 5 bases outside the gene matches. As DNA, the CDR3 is TGCGCCAGCAGCCGAATAGCGGGGGGGTACACCGGGGAGCTGTTTTTT. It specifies CASSRIAGGYTGELFF.

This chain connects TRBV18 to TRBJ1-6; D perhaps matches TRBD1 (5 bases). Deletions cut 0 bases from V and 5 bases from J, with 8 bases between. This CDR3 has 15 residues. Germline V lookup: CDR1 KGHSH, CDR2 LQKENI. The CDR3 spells CASSPPQGNNSPLHF. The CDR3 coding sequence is TGTGCCAGCTCACCACCGCAGGGCAATAATTCACCCCTCCACTTT.

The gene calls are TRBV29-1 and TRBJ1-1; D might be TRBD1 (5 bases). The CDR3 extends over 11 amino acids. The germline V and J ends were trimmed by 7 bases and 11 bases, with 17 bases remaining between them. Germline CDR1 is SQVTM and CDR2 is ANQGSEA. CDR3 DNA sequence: TGCAGCGCCAAGGGCGGGGGGGACGCTTTCTTT. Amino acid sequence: CSAKGGGDAFF.

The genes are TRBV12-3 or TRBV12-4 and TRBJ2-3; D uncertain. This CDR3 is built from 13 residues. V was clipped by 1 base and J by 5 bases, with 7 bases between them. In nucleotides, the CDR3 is TGTGCCAGCAGTTTAGGGGCGCAAGATACGCAGTATTTT. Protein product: CASSLGAQDTQYF.

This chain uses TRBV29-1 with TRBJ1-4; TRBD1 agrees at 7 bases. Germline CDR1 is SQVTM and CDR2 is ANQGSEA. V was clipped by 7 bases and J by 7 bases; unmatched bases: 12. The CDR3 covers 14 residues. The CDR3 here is CSGGAPGGGEKLFF. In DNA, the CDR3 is TGCAGCGGGGGAGCGCCAGGGGGAGGTGAAAAACTGTTTTTT.

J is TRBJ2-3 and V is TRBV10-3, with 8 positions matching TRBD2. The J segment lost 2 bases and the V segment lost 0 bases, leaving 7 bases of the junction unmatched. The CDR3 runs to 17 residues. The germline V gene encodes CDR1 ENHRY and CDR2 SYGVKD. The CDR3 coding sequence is TGTGCCATCAGTGAGTCTCTAGCGGGTTTTCTCACAGATACGCAGTATTTT. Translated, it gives CAISESLAGFLTDTQYF.

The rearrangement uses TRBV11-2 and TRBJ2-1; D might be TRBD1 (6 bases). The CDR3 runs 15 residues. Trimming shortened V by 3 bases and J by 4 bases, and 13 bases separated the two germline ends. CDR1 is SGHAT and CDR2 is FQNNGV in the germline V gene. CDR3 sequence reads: CASSFRAGAYNEQFF. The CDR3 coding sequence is TGTGCCAGCAGCTTTAGGGCAGGGGCGTACAATGAGCAGTTCTTC.

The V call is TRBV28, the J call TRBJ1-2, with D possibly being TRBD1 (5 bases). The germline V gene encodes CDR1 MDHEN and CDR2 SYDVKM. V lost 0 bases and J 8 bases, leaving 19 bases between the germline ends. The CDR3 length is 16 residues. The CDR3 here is CASSLWSRSAEGGYTF. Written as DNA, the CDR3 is TGTGCCAGCAGTTTATGGTCACGTTCGGCGGAGGGGGGCTACACCTTC.

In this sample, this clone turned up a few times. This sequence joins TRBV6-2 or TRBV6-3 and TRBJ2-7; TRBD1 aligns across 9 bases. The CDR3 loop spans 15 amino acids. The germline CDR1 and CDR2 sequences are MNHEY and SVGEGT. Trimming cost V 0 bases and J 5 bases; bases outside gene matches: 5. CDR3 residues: CASSYSGTGLNEQYF. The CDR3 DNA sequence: TGTGCCAGCAGTTACTCTGGGACAGGGCTGAACGAGCAGTACTTC.

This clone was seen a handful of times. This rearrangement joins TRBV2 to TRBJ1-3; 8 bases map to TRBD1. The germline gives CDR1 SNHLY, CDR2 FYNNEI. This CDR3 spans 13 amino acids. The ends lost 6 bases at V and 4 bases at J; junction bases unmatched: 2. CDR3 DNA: TGTGCCAGCAGGGGGACAGGAGGAAACACCATATATTTT. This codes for CASRGTGGNTIYF.

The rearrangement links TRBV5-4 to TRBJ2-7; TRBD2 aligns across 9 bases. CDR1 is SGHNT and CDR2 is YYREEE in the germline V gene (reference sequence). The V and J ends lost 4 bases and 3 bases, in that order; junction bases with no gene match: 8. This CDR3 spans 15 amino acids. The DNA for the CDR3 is TGTGCCAGCAGCATAGGACTAGCGAAAGACTACGAGCAGTACTTC. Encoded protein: CASSIGLAKDYEQYF. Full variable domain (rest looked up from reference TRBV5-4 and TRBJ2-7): ETGVTQSPTHLIKTRGQQVTLRCSSQSGHNTVSWYQQALGQGPQFIFQYYREEENGRGNFPPRFSGLQFPNYSSELNVNALELDDSALYLCASSIGLAKDYEQYFGPGTRLTVT.

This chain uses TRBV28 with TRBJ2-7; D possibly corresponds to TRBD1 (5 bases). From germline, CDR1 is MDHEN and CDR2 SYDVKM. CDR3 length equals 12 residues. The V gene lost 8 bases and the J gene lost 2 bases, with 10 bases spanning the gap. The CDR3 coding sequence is TGTGCCAGCGGGCAGGGAACCTACGAGCAGTACTTC. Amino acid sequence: CASGQGTYEQYF.

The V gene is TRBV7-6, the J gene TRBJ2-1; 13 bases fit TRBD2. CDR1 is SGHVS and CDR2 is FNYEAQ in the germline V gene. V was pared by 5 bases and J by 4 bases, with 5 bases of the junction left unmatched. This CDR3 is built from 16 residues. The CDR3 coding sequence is TGTGCCAGCAGCCGAACGGGACTAGCGGGATACAATGAGCAGTTCTTC. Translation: CASSRTGLAGYNEQFF.